This is a list of T cell receptor beta chains from one sample in a study of cytomegalovirus exposure and HLA in healthy donors. The repertoire was sequenced with immunoSEQ multiplex PCR; TCRdb's copy has only in-frame clones and lacks some. The top ten hold 0.78% of the sample, which has some 90,000 clones, 96% seen once. Input material: PBMCs. These receptor sequences come from a man younger than 35 in good health and CMV-seronegative. Both conserved end residues are part of each CDR3. Each record gives: V gene, J gene, D gene, clone size, CDR3 protein, CDR3 DNA. D genes are given only for firm matches. Size is omitted from some rows. Given values are once, few, many or a class for expanded clones.

TRBV10-3,TRBJ1-2,TRBD1,-,CAISPGQENYGYTF,TGTGCCATCAGTCCGGGACAGGAGAACTATGGCTACACCTTC
TRBV5-6,TRBJ2-5,-,-,CASRTPQETQYF,TGTGCCAGCAGGACTCCCCAAGAGACCCAGTACTTC
TRBV2,TRBJ2-5,TRBD2,-,CASSEREGQETQYF,TGTGCCAGCAGTGAGCGGGAGGGCCAAGAGACCCAGTACTTC
TRBV6-5,TRBJ2-7,TRBD1,-,CASTGITGGEQYF,TGTGCCAGCACCGGCATAACAGGGGGCGAGCAGTACTTC
TRBV27,TRBJ1-5,-,-,CASSFSGGQPQHF,TGTGCCAGCAGTTTTAGCGGGGGCCAGCCCCAGCATTTT
TRBV15,TRBJ1-2,-,-,CATSRDRVFGYTF,TGTGCCACCAGCAGAGACAGGGTATTCGGCTACACCTTC
TRBV7-6,TRBJ1-3,TRBD1,-,CASSLGYSTGILSGNTIYF,TGTGCCAGCAGCTTAGGTTATTCGACAGGGATACTCTCTGGAAACACCATATATTTT
TRBV19,TRBJ2-1,-,-,CASSPTSGLYNEQFF,TGTGCCAGTAGTCCTACTAGTGGGCTATACAATGAGCAGTTCTTC
TRBV29-1,TRBJ2-7,TRBD2,-,CSVFGTSSYEQYF,TGCAGCGTTTTTGGGACTAGCAGCTACGAGCAGTACTTC
TRBV6-5,TRBJ2-1,-,-,CASSSSASYNEQFF,TGTGCCAGCAGCAGTAGCGCTTCCTACAATGAGCAGTTCTTC
TRBV6-5,TRBJ2-7,TRBD1,-,CASTGTVEPYEQYF,TGTGCCAGCACCGGGACAGTGGAGCCCTACGAGCAGTACTTC
TRBV7-9,TRBJ1-1,-,-,CASSSGTEAFF,TGTGCCAGCAGCTCGGGAACTGAAGCTTTCTTT
TRBV7-2,TRBJ2-1,TRBD1,-,CASSQTGVREQFF,TGTGCCAGCAGCCAGACAGGGGTTCGTGAGCAGTTCTTC
TRBV28,TRBJ1-5,-,-,CATGEGGSPSNQPQHF,TGTGCCACTGGGGAAGGGGGTAGTCCTAGCAATCAGCCCCAGCATTTT
TRBV7-3,TRBJ2-5,-,-,CASSPTGLETQYF,TGTGCCAGCAGCCCTACAGGGTTGGAGACCCAGTACTTC
TRBV29-1,TRBJ1-2,TRBD1,-,CSVSGTALYGYTF,TGCAGCGTTTCCGGGACAGCTCTCTATGGCTACACCTTC
TRBV5-1,TRBJ1-5,-,once,CASSWGTGGWNQPQHF,TGCGCCAGCAGCTGGGGGACGGGGGGGTGGAATCAGCCCCAGCATTTT
TRBV28,TRBJ2-2,-,once,CASRGPWGSNTGELFF,TGTGCCAGCAGGGGGCCCTGGGGATCGAACACCGGGGAGCTGTTTTTT
TRBV5-6,TRBJ2-5,-,-,CASSLDLGETQYF,TGTGCCAGCAGCCTGGACCTCGGGGAGACCCAGTACTTC
TRBV4-1,TRBJ2-2,TRBD2,-,CASSLGLAMGTLNTGELFF,TGCGCCAGCAGCCTGGGACTAGCGATGGGAACCTTGAACACCGGGGAGCTGTTTTTT
TRBV6-4,TRBJ2-1,-,-,CASSDSGTNNEQFF,TGTGCCAGCAGTGACTCTGGGACAAACAATGAGCAGTTCTTC
TRBV18,TRBJ2-3,-,once,CASSPELDTSTDTQYF,TGTGCCAGCTCACCCGAACTAGATACTAGCACAGATACGCAGTATTTT
TRBV19,TRBJ1-4,TRBD1,-,CASSIVGTGWSRQNNEKLFF,TGTGCCAGTAGTATAGTGGGGACAGGTTGGTCTCGACAGAATAATGAAAAACTGTTTTTT
TRBV2,TRBJ1-1,TRBD1,-,CASRDREGAEAFF,TGTGCCAGCAGGGACAGGGAGGGGGCTGAAGCTTTCTTT
TRBV30,TRBJ2-1,-,-,CAWSGLSATNEQFF,TGTGCCTGGAGTGGACTAAGCGCGACCAATGAGCAGTTCTTC
TRBV2,TRBJ2-1,-,-,CASDYSLYNEQFF,TGTGCCAGTGACTACTCTCTCTACAATGAGCAGTTCTTC
TRBV7-9,TRBJ1-2,TRBD1,-,CASSYTTGGDTNGYTF,TGTGCCAGCAGCTACACAACAGGGGGCGATACGAATGGCTACACCTTC
TRBV5-1,TRBJ2-3,-,-,CASSPGVGAHTDTQYF,TGCGCCAGCAGCCCGGGGGTAGGGGCCCACACAGATACGCAGTATTTT
TRBV27,TRBJ1-1,-,-,CASSFGAEAFF,TGTGCCAGCAGTTTCGGTGCTGAAGCTTTCTTT
TRBV2,TRBJ2-1,-,-,CASSEATSPYNEQFF,TGTGCCAGCAGTGAAGCTACTAGCCCTTACAATGAGCAGTTCTTC
TRBV19,TRBJ1-2,-,-,CASSIGREDGYTF,TGTGCCAGTAGTATTGGAAGGGAGGATGGCTACACCTTC
TRBV28,TRBJ2-7,TRBD2,-,CASSYPIAGGRYEQYF,TGTGCCAGCAGTTATCCCATAGCGGGAGGTCGTTATGAGCAGTACTTC
TRBV4-1,TRBJ2-7,TRBD2,-,CASSQVRGAGGPYEQYF,TGCGCCAGCAGCCAAGTAAGGGGAGCGGGAGGGCCCTACGAGCAGTACTTC
TRBV29-1,TRBJ1-1,-,-,CSGMYAARGAEAFF,TGCAGCGGGATGTACGCGGCCAGGGGAGCTGAAGCTTTCTTT
TRBV30,TRBJ1-1,-,-,CAWSLPPDTEAFF,TGTGCCTGGAGTCTACCCCCCGACACTGAAGCTTTCTTT
TRBV14,TRBJ2-3,-,once,CASSQDVQGWDTQYF,TGTGCCAGCAGCCAAGATGTTCAGGGATGGGATACGCAGTATTTT
TRBV4-1,TRBJ1-2,-,-,CASSQALGLGGYGYTF,TGCGCCAGCAGCCAAGCATTGGGACTGGGAGGTTATGGCTACACCTTC
TRBV11-3,TRBJ2-5,TRBD1,-,CASSLDRQGIPETQYF,TGTGCCAGCAGCTTAGATCGACAGGGGATTCCGGAGACCCAGTACTTC
TRBV29-1,TRBJ1-4,TRBD1,-,CSVEGTGTSEKLFF,TGCAGCGTTGAAGGGACAGGGACGAGTGAAAAACTGTTTTTT
TRBV27,TRBJ2-3,TRBD2,once,CASSLSSGRAGTDTQYF,TGTGCCAGCAGTTTATCTAGCGGGAGGGCCGGGACAGATACGCAGTATTTT
TRBV11-3,TRBJ1-1,-,-,CASSLGPEAFF,TGTGCCAGCAGCTTAGGGCCTGAAGCTTTCTTT
TRBV27,TRBJ1-5,-,-,CASSLQGNQPQHF,TGTGCCAGCAGTTTACAGGGTAATCAGCCCCAGCATTTT
TRBV27,TRBJ2-1,TRBD2,-,CASSPKPLRLAGVGEQFF,TGTGCCAGCAGTCCGAAGCCCCTACGGCTAGCGGGAGTGGGTGAGCAGTTCTTC
TRBV7-9,TRBJ2-5,TRBD2,-,CASSFPGLAGGVPKETQYF,TGTGCCAGCAGCTTCCCAGGACTAGCGGGAGGCGTTCCCAAAGAGACCCAGTACTTC
TRBV15,TRBJ2-3,TRBD2,-,CATSRDNRLAVRDTQYF,TGTGCCACCAGCAGAGATAATAGGCTAGCGGTCAGGGATACGCAGTATTTT